A single sample is the source of the 27 T cell receptor beta chains below, sequenced in a study of graft-versus-host responses after intestinal transplantation. The assay was immunoSEQ multiplex PCR, and TCRdb's table has in-frame clones only and misses some. The table records 17,000 or so clones, about nine tenths of them present only once. Sequenced material: bone marrow, taken about 130 days after transplant. The receptors shown here come from a human patient who received an intestinal transplant, so some T cells may come from the graft donor.

This chain connects TRBV7-2 to TRBJ2-3; D unclear. CDR1 and CDR2 from the germline V gene are SGHTA and FQGNSA. V was cut by 1 base and J by 11 bases, with 7 bases left in between. This CDR3 has 11 residues. In DNA, the CDR3 is TGTGCCAGCAGCTTAGGGGATCGGCAGTATTTT. This codes for CASSLGDRQYF.

The chain has TRBV19 and TRBJ1-5; D is unresolved. This CDR3 has 15 residues. Trimming removed 3 bases at V and 2 bases at J, with 11 bases between. Germline V lookup: CDR1 LNHDA, CDR2 SQIVND (reference sequence). The CDR3 protein is CASSIFPQRNQPQHF. The CDR3, as DNA: TGTGCCAGTAGTATTTTCCCACAACGCAATCAGCCCCAGCATTTT. The full variable domain, with the rest looked up from reference TRBV19 and TRBJ1-5, is DGGITQSPKYLFRKEGQNVTLSCEQNLNHDAMYWYRQDPGQGLRLIYYSQIVNDFQKGDIAEGYSVSREKKESFPLTVTSAQKNPTAFYLCASSIFPQRNQPQHFGDGTRLSIL.

This rearrangement joins TRBV28 to TRBJ2-7; 9 bases are a match to TRBD1. Germline V gene lookup returns CDR1 MDHEN and CDR2 SYDVKM. The CDR3 has 16 residues. V gave up 7 bases and J gave up 0 bases; unmatched junction bases: 10. The CDR3 sequence: CASTLGGQGSSYEQYF. The CDR3 DNA sequence: TGTGCCAGCACCCTAGGTGGACAGGGGTCCTCCTACGAGCAGTACTTC.

The chain combines TRBV10-1 with TRBJ2-7; D possibly corresponds to TRBD2 (6 bases). Germline CDR1 reads WNHNN; CDR2 reads SYGVQD (reference sequence). This CDR3 contains 13 residues. V was trimmed by 4 bases and J by 4 bases, leaving 11 bases between them. This CDR3 is CASSAGVGYEQYF. The CDR3 DNA reads TGCGCCAGCAGTGCGGGAGTTGGATACGAGCAGTACTTC.

This clone has only one observation. The chain uses TRBV6-5 and TRBJ1-2; 8 nucleotides match TRBD1. V dropped 0 bases and J dropped 4; count of bases not matched to a gene: 1. Germline CDR1 and CDR2: MNHEY and SVGAGI. The CDR3 sequence is 14 residues long. The CDR3 here is CASSYSQGAYGYTF. CDR3 in DNA: TGTGCCAGCAGTTACTCGCAGGGGGCCTATGGCTACACCTTC.

This clone is a singleton in its sample. The chain joins TRBV2 to TRBJ2-1; TRBD1 or TRBD2 may be the D gene (5 bases each). The germline V gene has CDR1 SNHLY and CDR2 FYNNEI. V shed 5 bases and J shed 14 bases, with 13 bases lying between them. This CDR3 contains 11 residues. CDR3 sequence reads: CASSQGELEFF. CDR3 in DNA: TGTGCCAGCAGTCAAGGGGAGCTAGAGTTCTTC.

The chain carries TRBV14 and TRBJ2-3, with D perhaps matching TRBD2 (5 bases). In germline, CDR1 is SGHDN, CDR2 FVKESK. V was shortened by 4 bases and J by 8 bases, with 13 bases between the two germline ends. CDR3 size: 13 residues. The CDR3 coding sequence is TGTGCCAGCAGCCCTGGAGCTCGGGGTACGCAGTATTTT. It specifies CASSPGARGTQYF.

V is TRBV4-1 and J is TRBJ2-5; 9 nucleotides line up with TRBD1. The DNA end is a closer match to TRBJ2-7, so the J assignment may be wrong. The CDR3 consists of 14 residues. CDR1 is MGHRA, CDR2 YSYEKL, per germline. CDR3 nucleotides: TGCGCCAGCAGCCAAGGGACAGGGGACTACGAGCAGTACTTC. Translated: CASSQGTGDYEQYF.

The CDR3 DNA is TGCGCCAGCAGCCAAGGTCCCGGGAGGGCCTACGAGCAGTACTTC. Protein: CASSQGPGRAYEQYF. The V call is TRBV4-1, the J call TRBJ2-7, with 8 nucleotides matching TRBD2. Germline V lookup: CDR1 MGHRA, CDR2 YSYEKL. J gave up 2 bases and V 1 base, and 4 bases lay outside the gene matches. This CDR3 spans 15 amino acids.

J is TRBJ2-7 and V is TRBV28; the match to TRBD2 covers 10 bases. The germline V gene has CDR1 MDHEN and CDR2 SYDVKM. The CDR3 spans 14 residues. Losses at the gene ends were 3 bases for V and 6 bases for J; bases not matched to a gene: 5. The CDR3 nucleotides are TGTGCCAGCAGTTTCCTGGCTAGCGGGGGCGAGCAGTACTTC. Translating gives CASSFLASGGEQYF.

The CDR3 loop is CASSYRGLRTEAFF. The CDR3 region has the DNA TGTGCCAGCAGTTACAGGGGGCTGCGGACTGAAGCTTTCTTT. The chain has TRBV6-5 and TRBJ1-1, with TRBD1 identical over 7 bases. Germline CDR1 MNHEY, CDR2 SVGAGI. The CDR3 is made up of 14 amino acids. The ends lost 2 bases at V and 5 bases at J; junction bases unmatched: 5.

CDR3 protein: CASRTGESNQPQHF. CDR3 bases: TGTGCCAGTAGGACAGGGGAATCCAATCAGCCCCAGCATTTT. The V and J genes are TRBV19 and TRBJ1-5; 8 nucleotides agree with TRBD1. CDR1 and CDR2 (germline): LNHDA, SQIVND (reference sequence). V lost 6 bases and J lost 3; bases outside the gene matches: 4. The CDR3 covers 14 residues.

CDR3 DNA sequence: TGTGCTAGTGGTTTGGAAGGAGGCACTGAAGCTTTCTTT. Amino acid sequence: CASGLEGGTEAFF. The chain links TRBV12-5 to TRBJ1-1; D is ambiguous. V dropped 1 base and J dropped 4 bases, with 7 bases sitting between them. Germline V CDR1 and CDR2: LGHNT, FRNRAP. The CDR3 is 13 residues long.

The gene calls are TRBV7-9 and TRBJ1-2; D not certain. Trimming removed 5 bases at V and 3 bases at J, with 4 bases between. The CDR3 spans 11 residues. The germline V gene encodes CDR1 SEHNR and CDR2 FQNEAQ (reference sequence). CDR3 region: CASSPDYGYTF. The CDR3, as DNA: TGTGCCAGCAGCCCAGACTATGGCTACACCTTC.

This chain uses TRBV18 with TRBJ1-3; TRBD1 matches at 7 bases. Unmatched junction bases numbered 3, after V lost 5 bases and J lost 2 bases. This CDR3 region has 14 residues. Germline V lookup: CDR1 KGHSH, CDR2 LQKENI. In DNA, the CDR3 is TGTGCCAGCTCAGCCGACAGGGCTGGAAACACCATATATTTT. Translated: CASSADRAGNTIYF.

The J gene is TRBJ1-4, the V gene TRBV19; 7 nucleotides agree with TRBD1. The CDR3 is 16 residues long. The J segment lost 8 bases and the V segment lost 4 bases, leaving 13 bases of the junction unmatched. The germline V gene has CDR1 LNHDA and CDR2 SQIVND (reference sequence). CDR3 bases: TGTGCCAGTAGTACCCCTGGGGTCAGGGGGGTGGAAAAACTGTTTTTT. Its translation: CASSTPGVRGVEKLFF.

The rearrangement links TRBV14 to TRBJ1-5, with D unclear. CDR1 SGHDN and CDR2 FVKESK come from the germline V gene. V gave up 5 bases and J gave up 6 bases, with 11 bases separating them. The CDR3 has 13 amino acids. CDR3 residues: CASSVSPRQPQHF. DNA of the CDR3: TGTGCCAGCAGCGTGAGCCCCCGTCAGCCCCAGCATTTT.

V and J are TRBV7-2 and TRBJ1-2; D not resolved. The V gene lost 2 bases and the J gene lost 4 bases, with 20 bases spanning the gap. CDR3 length equals 17 residues. Germline CDR1 is SGHTA and CDR2 is FQGNSA. The CDR3 nucleotides are TGTGCCAGCAGCTTATCTCCCGGACTGATGTTGGGCTATGGCTACACCTTC. It translates to CASSLSPGLMLGYGYTF.

This clone has a single count. V and J are TRBV19 and TRBJ1-4; TRBD1 aligns across 10 bases. The ends lost 6 bases at V and 8 bases at J; junction bases unmatched: 6. Germline V gene lookup returns CDR1 LNHDA and CDR2 SQIVND (reference sequence). The CDR3 runs to 14 residues. The CDR3 loop is CASSRRDRGEKLFF. CDR3 nucleotide sequence: TGTGCCAGTAGCCGCCGGGACAGGGGAGAAAAACTGTTTTTT.

The V and J genes are TRBV7-8 and TRBJ1-1, with TRBD1 matching 9 bases. Germline lookup yields CDR1 SGHVS and CDR2 FQNEAQ. V lost 3 bases to trimming and J lost 1 base; unmatched junction nucleotides: 6. The CDR3 covers 16 residues. In DNA, the CDR3 is TGTGCCAGCAGCTTGACGACAGGGGGGTGGAACACTGAAGCTTTCTTT. Its protein is CASSLTTGGWNTEAFF.

The chain couples TRBV5-6 to TRBJ2-1; D is perhaps TRBD2 (6 bases). CDR1 SGHDT and CDR2 YYEEEE come from the germline V gene. The CDR3 loop spans 15 amino acids. Trimming stripped 7 bases from V and 4 bases from J, with 18 bases between. CDR3 loop: CASRASSGFYNEQFF. The CDR3 bases are TGTGCCAGCCGCGCGAGCAGCGGGTTTTACAATGAGCAGTTCTTC.

The rearrangement uses TRBV5-1 and TRBJ2-1; 9 bases align to TRBD2. This CDR3 spans 15 amino acids. The trim removed 6 bases at V and 9 bases at J, leaving 13 bases unmatched. Germline loops: CDR1 SGHRS, CDR2 YFSETQ. The CDR3 sequence is CASTFGGLAEGEQFF. CDR3 DNA: TGCGCCAGCACCTTCGGGGGACTAGCTGAGGGTGAGCAGTTCTTC.

This clone has just a few counts. The chain carries TRBV10-1 and TRBJ1-3; D gene uncertain. The V gene lost 8 bases and the J gene lost 0 bases, with 5 bases spanning the gap. The germline V gene encodes CDR1 WNHNN and CDR2 SYGVQD (reference sequence). The CDR3 is made up of 12 amino acids. Here the CDR3 reads CASPSSGNTIYF. The CDR3 region has the DNA TGCGCCAGCCCGAGCTCTGGAAACACCATATATTTT.

The rearrangement joins TRBV5-7 to TRBJ2-7; 8 bases line up with TRBD1. TRBV5-7 is noted as an ORF with a role that remains uncertain. J lost 0 bases, V lost 4 bases, and 12 bases had no gene match. The CDR3 loop spans 17 amino acids. CDR3 residues: CASSKLLRDRRSYEQYF. The CDR3 DNA is TGTGCCAGCAGCAAACTACTTCGGGACAGGCGCTCCTACGAGCAGTACTTC.

The CDR3 protein is CASSPRATGEAHEQYF. In DNA form, the CDR3 reads TGTGCCAGCAGCCCACGGGCCACAGGGGAGGCCCACGAGCAGTACTTC. The chain joins TRBV7-9 to TRBJ2-7, with D possibly matching TRBD1 (7 bases). This CDR3 has 16 residues. Germline V gene lookup returns CDR1 SEHNR and CDR2 FQNEAQ (reference sequence). V was cut by 5 bases and J by 5 bases, with 22 bases left in between.

The V and J genes are TRBV10-3 and TRBJ1-1; the D gene is possibly TRBD1 (5 bases). V lost 4 bases and J 5 bases, leaving 11 bases between the germline ends. Germline values: CDR1 ENHRY, CDR2 SYGVKD. The CDR3 is made up of 13 amino acids. The CDR3 loop is CAISGEGRTEAFF. CDR3 bases: TGTGCCATCAGTGGGGAGGGGAGGACTGAAGCTTTCTTT.

J is TRBJ2-7 and V is TRBV19; maybe TRBD1 (5 bases). This CDR3 region has 12 residues. Germline V CDR1 and CDR2: LNHDA, SQIVND (reference sequence). V was shortened by 2 bases and J by 7 bases, with 9 bases between the two germline ends. In DNA form, the CDR3 reads TGTGCCAGTAGTATACCTAGGGGTGAGCAGTACTTC. It encodes CASSIPRGEQYF. Supplemented by reference TRBV19 and TRBJ2-7, the full variable domain reads DGGITQSPKYLFRKEGQNVTLSCEQNLNHDAMYWYRQDPGQGLRLIYYSQIVNDFQKGDIAEGYSVSREKKESFPLTVTSAQKNPTAFYLCASSIPRGEQYFGPGTRLTVT.